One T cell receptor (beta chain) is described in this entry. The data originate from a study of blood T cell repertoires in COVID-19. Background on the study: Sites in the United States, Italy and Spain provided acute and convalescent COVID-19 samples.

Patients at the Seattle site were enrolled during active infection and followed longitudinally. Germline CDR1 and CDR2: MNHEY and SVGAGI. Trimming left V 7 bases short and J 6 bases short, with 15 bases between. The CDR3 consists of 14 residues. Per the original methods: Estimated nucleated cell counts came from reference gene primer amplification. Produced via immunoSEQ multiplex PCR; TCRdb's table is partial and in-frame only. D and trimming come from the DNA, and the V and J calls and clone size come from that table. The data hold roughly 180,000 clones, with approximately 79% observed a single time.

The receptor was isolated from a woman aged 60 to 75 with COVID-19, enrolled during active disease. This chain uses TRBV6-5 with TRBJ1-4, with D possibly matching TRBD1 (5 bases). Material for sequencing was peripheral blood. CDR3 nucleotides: TGTGCCAGCATGGGGCGGGGCGGTGATGAAAAACTGTTTTTT. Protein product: CASMGRGGDEKLFF.